This is a list of T cell receptor beta chains from one sample in a study of early stage breast cancer tumors. Profiled with immunoSEQ multiplex PCR; TCRdb holds only in-frame clones, not every one. The sample contains about 6,300 clones, nearly 75% of which appear only once. The source material was normal breast tissue next to the tumor. The receptors come from a person in their 40s with breast cancer. CDR3s include the opening cysteine and the closing phenylalanine or tryptophan. The order of the fields is clone size, D gene, J gene, V gene, CDR3 DNA, CDR3 protein. D genes are given only for firm matches. Only some rows state a clone size, as once, few, many or a class for expanded clones.

>NA|TRBD2|TRBJ2-1|TRBV11-3
TGTGCCAGCAGCTCCATAGCGGGAAATGAGCAGTTCTTC
CASSSIAGNEQFF
>NA|TRBD2|TRBJ2-3|TRBV9
TGTGCCAGCAGCACAGGACTAGCGTGGTCAGATACGCAGTATTTT
CASSTGLAWSDTQYF
>NA|TRBD1|TRBJ2-7|TRBV7-9
TGTGCCAGCAGGTCAGGGGGCACGTCGTACGAGCAGTACTTC
CASRSGGTSYEQYF
>few|NA|TRBJ2-4|TRBV7-9
TGTGCCAGCAGCTTTTTGATGCGAACCAAAAACATTCAGTACTTC
CASSFLMRTKNIQYF
>NA|NA|TRBJ2-2|TRBV6-5
TGTGCCAGCAGTTCCTTTCGTAAGGCGGTCACCGGGGAGCTGTTTTTT
CASSSFRKAVTGELFF
>NA|NA|TRBJ2-5|TRBV6-5
TGTGCCAGCAGTGAGGACAGCTTCCAAGAGACCCAGTACTTC
CASSEDSFQETQYF
>NA|NA|TRBJ2-1|TRBV27
TGTGCCAGCAGGCTGTTCCAGGGAGGCTACAATGAGCAGTTCTTC
CASRLFQGGYNEQFF
>NA|NA|TRBJ1-4|TRBV12-2
TGTGCAAGTCGCTCCGGACGTGAAAAACTGTTTTTT
CASRSGREKLFF
>NA|TRBD1|TRBJ1-5|TRBV10-3
TGTGCCATCAGTGAGTCGGGGACAGTCAATCAGCCCCAGCATTTT
CAISESGTVNQPQHF
>NA|NA|TRBJ1-5|TRBV11-2
TGTGCCAGCAGAATAGGGGTAGGCAATCAGCCCCAGCATTTT
CASRIGVGNQPQHF
>NA|TRBD1|TRBJ2-3|TRBV6-1
TGTGCCAGCAGTGGACAGGGATGGGCAGATACGCAGTATTTT
CASSGQGWADTQYF
>NA|TRBD1|TRBJ2-3|TRBV5-6
TGTGCCAGCAGCTCTAAGACAGGGAGACTCACAGATACGCAGTATTTT
CASSSKTGRLTDTQYF
>NA|TRBD2|TRBJ2-1|TRBV6-5
TGTGCCAGCAGTAGGACTAGCGGGAGAATCACTGAGCAGTTCTTC
CASSRTSGRITEQFF
>NA|NA|TRBJ2-1|TRBV6-4
TGTGCCAGCAGTGATGAGGGAGTTGTTTCCTACAATGAGCAGTTCTTC
CASSDEGVVSYNEQFF
>NA|NA|TRBJ1-5|TRBV19
TGTGCCAGTGAGGACAGCTATAATAGCAATCAGCCCCAGCATTTT
CASEDSYNSNQPQHF
>NA|TRBD1|TRBJ1-2|TRBV19
TGTGCCAGTAGTCCGCTGGGACAGGGGGATAATGGCTACACCTTC
CASSPLGQGDNGYTF
>NA|NA|TRBJ1-5|TRBV19
TGTGCCAGTAGTATTGGACGGCGGGACAATCAGCCCCAGCATTTT
CASSIGRRDNQPQHF
>NA|TRBD1|TRBJ1-2|TRBV6-5
TGTGCCAGCAGTCTCTCTCGACGGGGACAGGGTGGCTACACCTTC
CASSLSRRGQGGYTF
>NA|NA|TRBJ1-1|TRBV19
TGTGCCAGTAGTATTTCAGTTGTGGCAGGGGACACTGAAGCTTTCTTT
CASSISVVAGDTEAFF
>few|NA|TRBJ2-5|TRBV2
TGTGCCAGCAGTGAGGGGCTGTCCCTTGGAGAGACCCAGTACTTC
CASSEGLSLGETQYF
>NA|NA|TRBJ2-6|TRBV5-1
TGCGCCAGCAGCATCGGACGGACTGGGGCCAACGTCCTGACTTTC
CASSIGRTGANVLTF
>NA|TRBD2|TRBJ2-1|TRBV7-9
TGTGCCAGCAGCTCCCAGCGGGAGAACAATGAGCAGTTCTTC
CASSSQRENNEQFF
>NA|TRBD2|TRBJ2-6|TRBV5-4
TGTGCCAGCAGCTTTGGCGGGAGTGGGGCCAACGTCCTGACTTTC
CASSFGGSGANVLTF
>NA|NA|TRBJ1-2|TRBV6-5
TGTGCCAGCAGGCCCACGGGATCCCTCAACTATGGCTACACCTTC
CASRPTGSLNYGYTF
>NA|TRBD1|TRBJ1-1|TRBV28
TGTGCCAGCAGTTTACTGGGACAGACTAACACTGAAGCTTTCTTT
CASSLLGQTNTEAFF
>NA|NA|TRBJ1-5|TRBV19
TGTGCCAGTAACTCGGCATATAGCAATCAGCCCCAGCATTTT
CASNSAYSNQPQHF
>NA|NA|TRBJ2-2|TRBV6-5
TGTGCCAGCAGCCCGAGTGGCGCAACCGGGGAGCTGTTTTTT
CASSPSGATGELFF
>NA|TRBD2|TRBJ2-5|TRBV5-1
TGCGCCAGCAGCCCCGTAGGCGGGAGGCCAGAGGAGACCCAGTACTTC
CASSPVGGRPEETQYF
>NA|NA|TRBJ2-7|TRBV5-4
TGTGCCAGCAGCTTTCATCTGGTATACGAGCAGTACTTC
CASSFHLVYEQYF
>NA|TRBD1|TRBJ2-7|TRBV7-2
TGTGCCAGCAGCTCGCGACCCACAGGGGACCACGAGCAGTACTTC
CASSSRPTGDHEQYF
>NA|NA|TRBJ2-6|TRBV15
TGTGCCACCAGCAGAGAAGCAGGGAGCGCCTCTGGGGCCAACGTCCTGACTTTC
CATSREAGSASGANVLTF
>NA|TRBD2|TRBJ2-1|TRBV7-9
TGTGCCAGCAGCTTGCTAGCGGGAGTCCTAAGGGGGAATGAGCAGTTCTTC
CASSLLAGVLRGNEQFF
>once|TRBD1|TRBJ2-7|TRBV10-2
TGCGCCAGCAGTGTCGGGGGACAGGTCCGCTCCTACGAGCAGTACTTC
CASSVGGQVRSYEQYF